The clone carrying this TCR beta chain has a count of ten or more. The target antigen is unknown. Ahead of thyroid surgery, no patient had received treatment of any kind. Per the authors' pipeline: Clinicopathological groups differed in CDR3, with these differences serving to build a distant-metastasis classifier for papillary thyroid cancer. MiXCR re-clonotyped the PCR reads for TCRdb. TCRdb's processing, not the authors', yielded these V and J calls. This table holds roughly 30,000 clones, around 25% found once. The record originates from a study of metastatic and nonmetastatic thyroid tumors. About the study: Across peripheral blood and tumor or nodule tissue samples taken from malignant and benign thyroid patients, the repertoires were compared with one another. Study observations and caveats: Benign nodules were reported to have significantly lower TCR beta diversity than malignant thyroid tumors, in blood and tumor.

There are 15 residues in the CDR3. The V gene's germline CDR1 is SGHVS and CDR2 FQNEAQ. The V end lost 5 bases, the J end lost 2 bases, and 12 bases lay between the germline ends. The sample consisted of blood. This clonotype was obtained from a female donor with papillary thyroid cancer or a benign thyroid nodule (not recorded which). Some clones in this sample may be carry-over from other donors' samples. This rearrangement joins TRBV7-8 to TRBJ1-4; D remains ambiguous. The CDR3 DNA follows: TGTGCCAGCAGCACTTATGGTGGTACTAATGAAAAACTGTTTTTT. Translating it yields CASSTYGGTNEKLFF.